What follows are 31 T cell receptor beta chains derived from one specimen sequenced in a study of follicular helper T cells after annual influenza vaccination (dated by TCRdb to the late 2010s). The library was generated by the immunoSEQ multiplex PCR assay. What TCRdb holds here is the immuneACCESS table cut down to in-frame rearrangements. Part of the clones is not present; checked against another copy, under half of the missing clones reflect an unresolved V gene, and the others are unexplained. Here the sample has 8,000 to 8,500 clones; roughly 82% occur a single time. About 1% of the sample belongs to the ten largest clones. What this sample's time point label stands for: 2014-2015 season, pre-vaccination. The material sequenced was CXCR5+ CD38- circulating T follicular helper cells from blood, taken on the day of influenza vaccination. The cell subset or site label, as the study defines it: circulating Tfh, non-naive CD4+CXCR5+PD-1+ (ICOS+CD38+ or ICOS-CD38-). Every receptor here comes from an adult who received the influenza vaccine.

V usage is TRBV7-2 and J usage is TRBJ1-5, with D unresolved. The germline gives CDR1 SGHTA, CDR2 FQGNSA. V was clipped by 6 bases and J by 0 bases, with 3 bases between them. There are 12 residues in the CDR3. CDR3 sequence (DNA): TGTGCCAGCAGAGGTAGCAATCAGCCCCAGCATTTT. Its translation: CASRGSNQPQHF.

The chain employs TRBV30 and TRBJ1-2; D remains ambiguous. Germline V lookup: CDR1 GTSNPN, CDR2 SVGIG (reference sequence). This CDR3 is 13 amino acids long. V was clipped by 0 bases and J by 4 bases, with 9 bases between them. The CDR3 region has the DNA TGTGCCTGGAGTGTGGCACGGATCTATGGCTACACCTTC. It codes for CAWSVARIYGYTF.

The CDR3 DNA sequence: TGTGCCAGCAGTGAAGCCCCGCAGACACTAGCCAAAAACATTCAGTACTTC. Amino acids: CASSEAPQTLAKNIQYF. The chain is built from TRBV2 and TRBJ2-4; D is unclear. The CDR3 is made up of 17 amino acids. Germline V gene sequence: CDR1 SNHLY, CDR2 FYNNEI. The V and J ends lost 0 bases and 0 bases respectively, with 12 bases between them.

This clone was seen a few times. The DNA of the CDR3 is TGTGCCAGCAGCTTGGTTTCTGGGAGCTCTGGAAACACCATATATTTT. This codes for CASSLVSGSSGNTIYF. The rearrangement joins TRBV5-4 to TRBJ1-3, with unresolved D. The CDR3 has 16 amino acids. Trimming stripped 0 bases from V and 0 bases from J, with 10 bases between. The germline V gene encodes CDR1 SGHNT and CDR2 YYREEE (reference sequence).

The chain employs TRBV19 and TRBJ2-6; 7 positions match TRBD2. The length of the CDR3 is 16 residues. Germline CDR1 is LNHDA and CDR2 is SQIVND (reference sequence). V was pared by 7 bases and J by 4 bases, with 10 bases of the junction left unmatched. The CDR3 loop is CASTERGAGGANVLTF. Here the CDR3 DNA reads TGTGCCAGTACCGAGCGGGGAGCGGGGGGGGCCAACGTCCTGACTTTC.

Here the CDR3 reads CASSFGATTNEKLFF. The CDR3 coding sequence is TGCGCCAGCAGCTTCGGCGCAACAACTAATGAAAAACTGTTTTTT. The V and J genes are TRBV5-1 and TRBJ1-4; unclear D gene. Between the trimmed V and J ends, which lost 2 bases and 0 bases, there was a span of 8 bases. The CDR3 is 15 residues long. CDR1 SGHRS and CDR2 YFSETQ come from the germline V gene.

The V gene is TRBV19, the J gene TRBJ1-5; TRBD1 aligns across 7 bases. Looked up from germline, CDR1 is LNHDA and CDR2 is SQIVND (reference sequence). Trimming removed 6 bases from V and 7 bases from J; junction bases left unmatched: 9. The CDR3 has 14 residues. This CDR3 reads CASRPGQRRQPQHF. The CDR3 DNA follows: TGTGCCAGTAGGCCGGGACAGCGAAGACAGCCCCAGCATTTT. Using reference TRBV19 and TRBJ1-5 for the parts outside the CDR3, the full variable domain is DGGITQSPKYLFRKEGQNVTLSCEQNLNHDAMYWYRQDPGQGLRLIYYSQIVNDFQKGDIAEGYSVSREKKESFPLTVTSAQKNPTAFYLCASRPGQRRQPQHFGDGTRLSIL.

This clone showed up just a few times. This chain connects TRBV28 to TRBJ2-7; possible D gene TRBD1, 5 bases. The CDR3 loop spans 15 amino acids. V was shortened by 6 bases and J by 3 bases, with 18 bases between the two germline ends. CDR1 MDHEN and CDR2 SYDVKM come from the germline V gene. Here the CDR3 reads CASRQPQGSGYEQYF. CDR3 DNA: TGTGCCAGCAGACAACCGCAGGGTTCCGGCTACGAGCAGTACTTC. The whole variable domain, remainder taken from reference TRBV28 and TRBJ2-7, is DVKVTQSSRYLVKRTGEKVFLECVQDMDHENMFWYRQDPGLGLRLIYFSYDVKMKEKGDIPEGYSVSREKKERFSLILESASTNQTSMYLCASRQPQGSGYEQYFGPGTRLTVT.

The sample holds a few counts of this clone. The rearrangement joins TRBV19 to TRBJ2-5, with TRBD1 as a possible D gene (6 bases). CDR3 size: 15 residues. Germline V gene sequence: CDR1 LNHDA, CDR2 SQIVND (reference sequence). V was trimmed by 5 bases and J by 4 bases, leaving 17 bases between them. Here the CDR3 DNA reads TGTGCCAGTAGTGCCCGGGGCAGGGGTTTAGAGACCCAGTACTTC. Its protein is CASSARGRGLETQYF.

The J gene is TRBJ2-2, the V gene TRBV5-4; 11 bases fit TRBD1. The V gene end was trimmed by 4 bases and the J gene end by 5 bases; junction bases not matched to a gene: 7. The CDR3 is made up of 16 amino acids. CDR1 is SGHNT and CDR2 is YYREEE in the germline V gene (reference sequence). The CDR3 reads CASSKPGTGGTGELFF. The CDR3 DNA is TGTGCCAGCAGCAAACCCGGGACAGGGGGTACCGGGGAGCTGTTTTTT. The full variable domain, its missing parts supplied by reference TRBV5-4 and TRBJ2-2, is ETGVTQSPTHLIKTRGQQVTLRCSSQSGHNTVSWYQQALGQGPQFIFQYYREEENGRGNFPPRFSGLQFPNYSSELNVNALELDDSALYLCASSKPGTGGTGELFFGEGSRLTVL.

CDR3 loop: CASTRQERNSPLHF. In DNA form, the CDR3 reads TGTGCCAGCACGAGACAGGAGCGAAATTCACCCCTCCACTTT. V and J are TRBV9 and TRBJ1-6, with TRBD1 as a possible D gene (6 bases). Trimming stripped 6 bases from V and 7 bases from J, with 14 bases between. CDR1 and CDR2 from the germline V gene are SGDLS and YYNGEE. The CDR3 has 14 residues.

This clone ranks as medium-sized (0.01 to 0.1%). The chain employs TRBV7-9 and TRBJ1-6, with unresolved D. Germline V lookup: CDR1 SEHNR, CDR2 FQNEAQ (reference sequence). Deletions cut 5 bases from V and 9 bases from J, with 8 bases between. CDR3 length: 12 amino acids. The CDR3 nucleotides read TGTGCCAGCAGCCTCTCCAGTTCACCCCTCCACTTT. It encodes CASSLSSSPLHF.

This sequence joins TRBV7-6 and TRBJ1-1; the D is unclear. Germline CDR1 and CDR2: SGHVS and FNYEAQ. The CDR3 loop spans 15 amino acids. Trimming pared 4 bases from V and 0 bases from J, leaving 12 bases between. The CDR3 sequence is CASSYRAGLNTEAFF. DNA of the CDR3: TGTGCCAGCAGCTATCGGGCAGGCTTGAACACTGAAGCTTTCTTT.

CDR3 in amino acids: CASSDQSSTEAFF. The CDR3 nucleotides read TGTGCCAGTAGTGACCAATCGAGCACTGAAGCTTTCTTT. The chain couples TRBV19 to TRBJ1-1; D not resolved. Germline assignment: CDR1 LNHDA and CDR2 SQIVND (reference sequence). CDR3 length equals 13 residues. Between the trimmed V and J ends, which lost 5 bases and 4 bases, there was a span of 11 bases. The entire variable domain, with the rest obtained from reference TRBV19 and TRBJ1-1, is as follows: DGGITQSPKYLFRKEGQNVTLSCEQNLNHDAMYWYRQDPGQGLRLIYYSQIVNDFQKGDIAEGYSVSREKKESFPLTVTSAQKNPTAFYLCASSDQSSTEAFFGQGTRLTVV.

The chain links TRBV20-1 to TRBJ1-2; D is unclear. Germline CDR1 is DFQATT and CDR2 is SNEGSKA (reference sequence). V lost 5 bases and J 5 bases, leaving 6 bases between the germline ends. This CDR3 comprises 10 residues. The CDR3 DNA sequence: TGCAGTGCTGCTGATTATGGCTACACCTTC. This sequence encodes CSAADYGYTF.

This clone was picked up one time. The V and J genes are TRBV7-2 and TRBJ1-1; D call uncertain. The CDR3 runs to 14 residues. V was cut by 5 bases and J by 5 bases, with 15 bases left in between. Germline CDR1 reads SGHTA; CDR2 reads FQGNSA. CDR3 loop: CASSRVGGGTEAFF. The CDR3 DNA is TGTGCCAGCAGCCGCGTCGGTGGAGGGACTGAAGCTTTCTTT. The variable domain in full, with the rest retrieved from reference TRBV7-2 and TRBJ1-1, is GAGVSQSPSNKVTEKGKDVELRCDPISGHTALYWYRQSLGQGLEFLIYFQGNSAPDKSGLPSDRFSAERTGGSVSTLTIQRTQQEDSAVYLCASSRVGGGTEAFFGQGTRLTVV.

The V and J genes are TRBV6-6 and TRBJ1-2, with TRBD1 matching over 7 bases. This CDR3 spans 15 amino acids. CDR1 and CDR2 from the germline V gene are MNHNY and SVGAGI (reference sequence). V shed 2 bases, J shed 8 bases, and the junction held 11 bases outside the gene matches. This CDR3 reads CASSYSSAGGYGYTF. The CDR3 region has the DNA TGTGCCAGCAGTTACAGTTCCGCAGGGGGGTACGGCTACACCTTC.

J is TRBJ2-2 and V is TRBV6-6, with 7 bases lining up with TRBD1. The CDR3 totals 14 residues. J was trimmed by 4 bases and V by 4 bases; bases with no gene match: 3. The V gene's germline CDR1 is MNHNY and CDR2 SVGAGI (reference sequence). In DNA, the CDR3 is TGTGCCAGCAGTTCGACAGGGATCACCGGGGAGCTGTTTTTT. Protein product: CASSSTGITGELFF.

The V and J genes are TRBV6-6 and TRBJ2-5; 9 nucleotides align to TRBD1. The CDR3 has 14 residues. From germline, CDR1 is MNHNY and CDR2 SVGAGI (reference sequence). With V trimmed by 6 bases and J by 4 bases, 6 bases remained unmatched. The CDR3, as DNA: TGTGCCAGCAGGCCCGGGACAGGGTCAGAGACCCAGTACTTC. Amino acid sequence: CASRPGTGSETQYF.

This chain joins TRBV6-1 and TRBJ2-3; D is possibly TRBD1 or TRBD2 (6 bases each). Per germline, CDR1 MNHNS and CDR2 SASEGT. Trimming removed 3 bases at V and 4 bases at J, with 8 bases between. This CDR3 region has 13 residues. The CDR3, as DNA: TGTGCCAGCAGTGAGGGGGGCTCAGATACGCAGTATTTT. As protein: CASSEGGSDTQYF.

The rearrangement uses TRBV2 and TRBJ2-5; 9 positions match TRBD2. CDR1 SNHLY and CDR2 FYNNEI come from the germline V gene. V was clipped by 7 bases and J by 2 bases; unmatched bases: 14. The CDR3 has 17 amino acids. The CDR3 loop reads CASIRGGLAGPQETQYF. CDR3 DNA: TGTGCCAGCATCAGGGGGGGGCTAGCGGGGCCTCAAGAGACCCAGTACTTC.

The chain recombines TRBV11-2 with TRBJ2-7; 7 positions match TRBD1. Germline CDR1 reads SGHAT; CDR2 reads FQNNGV. This CDR3 spans 13 amino acids. The V and J ends lost 0 bases and 5 bases, in that order; junction bases with no gene match: 1. CDR3 bases: TGTGCCAGCAGCTTAGAACAGGGGCACGAGCAGTACTTC. It translates to CASSLEQGHEQYF.

The chain employs TRBV7-8 and TRBJ2-7, with 8 bases aligning to TRBD1. The trim removed 4 bases at V and 6 bases at J, leaving 8 bases unmatched. This CDR3 comprises 14 residues. Germline V lookup: CDR1 SGHVS, CDR2 FQNEAQ. Here the CDR3 reads CASSSRTGPGEQYF. CDR3 nucleotides: TGTGCCAGCAGCTCCCGGACAGGGCCGGGCGAGCAGTACTTC.

This chain links TRBV6-1 with TRBJ2-1; 14 positions agree with TRBD2. CDR1 MNHNS and CDR2 SASEGT come from the germline V gene. There are 15 residues in the CDR3. Unmatched junction bases numbered 7, after V lost 7 bases and J lost 8 bases. In DNA form, the CDR3 reads TGTGCCAGCACCAGACTAGCGGGGGGGCCGGATGAGCAGTTCTTC. Protein product: CASTRLAGGPDEQFF.

The CDR3 DNA reads as TGTGCCAGCAGCCCGTGGACAGGGGGCTACGAGCAGTACTTC. Translated, it gives CASSPWTGGYEQYF. This rearrangement joins TRBV14 to TRBJ2-7, with TRBD1 matching 10 bases. The CDR3 covers 14 residues. The V gene end was trimmed by 4 bases and the J gene end by 3 bases; junction bases not matched to a gene: 3. The V gene's germline CDR1 is SGHDN and CDR2 FVKESK.

The chain links TRBV7-2 to TRBJ1-6; D unresolved. Trimming shortened V by 1 base and J by 0 bases, and 7 bases separated the two germline ends. The CDR3 is 16 residues long. Germline V CDR1 and CDR2: SGHTA, FQGNSA. CDR3 loop: CASSLGQLSYNSPLHF. The CDR3 DNA reads TGTGCCAGCAGCTTAGGCCAGCTCTCCTATAATTCACCCCTCCACTTT.

The chain is built from TRBV29-1 and TRBJ2-3; D call uncertain. Germline CDR1 is SQVTM and CDR2 is ANQGSEA. Trimming took off 0 bases at V and 7 bases at J, with 5 bases between the two ends. This CDR3 contains 11 residues. The CDR3 spells CSVEEYYTQYF. The CDR3 DNA follows: TGCAGCGTTGAAGAGTACTATACGCAGTATTTT.

The CDR3 spells CASSADRGSEKLFF. DNA for the CDR3: TGTGCCAGCAGCGCAGACAGGGGGTCTGAAAAACTGTTTTTT. V usage is TRBV7-2 and J usage is TRBJ1-4; TRBD1 matches at 9 bases. Germline trimming cut 5 bases from V and 7 bases from J; bases unmatched to any gene: 5. This CDR3 spans 14 amino acids. CDR1 SGHTA and CDR2 FQGNSA come from the germline V gene.

V is TRBV7-2 and J is TRBJ1-6; 12 bases agree with TRBD1. J gave up 10 bases and V 5 bases, and 6 bases lay outside the gene matches. This CDR3 is built from 15 residues. Per the germline V gene, CDR1 is SGHTA and CDR2 is FQGNSA. The CDR3 nucleotides are TGTGCCAGCAGCGGGTCCGGGACAGGGGGCTCACCCCTCCACTTT. It yields the protein CASSGSGTGGSPLHF.

A single count supports this clone. The chain carries TRBV19 and TRBJ2-1, with 10 bases that match TRBD2. With 2 bases clipped from V and 8 bases from J, the junction kept 6 bases outside the gene matches. Germline-derived CDR1 and CDR2 are LNHDA and SQIVND (reference sequence). The CDR3 runs to 15 residues. This CDR3 is CASSIRTSGDYEQFF. CDR3 in DNA: TGTGCCAGTAGTATACGGACTAGCGGTGACTATGAGCAGTTCTTC.

The CDR3, as DNA: TGTGCCAGCAGCCCGATGGACGGGCGGCCAAATTCACCCCTCCACTTT. Translating gives CASSPMDGRPNSPLHF. The chain uses TRBV5-6 and TRBJ1-6, with D hard to call. CDR3 size: 16 residues. Germline assignment: CDR1 SGHDT and CDR2 YYEEEE. V dropped 4 bases and J dropped 7 bases, with 18 bases sitting between them.